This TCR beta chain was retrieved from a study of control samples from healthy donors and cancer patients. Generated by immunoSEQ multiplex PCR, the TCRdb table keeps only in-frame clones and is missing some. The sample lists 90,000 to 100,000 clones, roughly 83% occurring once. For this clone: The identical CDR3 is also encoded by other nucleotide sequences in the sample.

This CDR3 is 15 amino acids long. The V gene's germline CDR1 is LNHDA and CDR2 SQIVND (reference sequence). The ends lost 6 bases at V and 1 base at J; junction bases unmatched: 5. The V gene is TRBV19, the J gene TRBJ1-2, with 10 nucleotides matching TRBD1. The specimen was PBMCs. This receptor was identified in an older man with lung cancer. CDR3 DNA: TGTGCCAGTAGCGGTTGGGACAGGGGTAACTATGGCTACACCTTC. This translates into CASSGWDRGNYGYTF.